This TCR beta chain was captured by sequencing in a study of read filtering for tumor transcriptome and immune sequencing (dated by TCRdb to about 2020). About the study as a whole: The cohort had fewer than 20 male and 11 to 15 female patients with a mean age of about 71 years, ranging from roughly 47 to 85. By revised international staging, 8 patients were R-ISS I, 15 to 20 were R-ISS II and 6 or 7 were R-ISS III. After DNase treatment, whole-transcriptome libraries were prepared using the TruSeq RNA Access Library Prep Kit. TCR-region mapped reads per sample ranged from about 4 to 11 million with IR-seq versus only about 80 to 1,300 with RNA-seq. Using the same bone marrow samples, the study compared TCR repertoires obtained by targeted immune repertoire sequencing with those obtained by bulk whole-transcriptome sequencing. One of the main goals was to work out a read-filtering strategy for immune repertoire data, in particular whether clonotypes backed by only a single read should be removed.

Overall results and qualifications from the work: The correlation between IR-seq and RNA-seq shared clonotype proportions was increased by removal of single-read clonotypes. Compared with RNA-seq, IR-seq captured clonotypes at much higher depth and more reliably, and a smaller IR-seq throughput was enough to identify most shared clonotypes. In IR-seq, approximately 82% of clonotypes but approximately 3.8% of total reads were represented by single-read clonotypes, whereas in RNA-seq, around 73% of clonotypes and around 47% of reads were represented by single-read clonotypes. The sorted CD138-negative fraction was a mixed bone marrow immune population, not purified T cells.

From a lookup of the germline V gene (reference sequence), CDR1 and CDR2 are MNHNY and SVGAGI. The CDR3 spans 12 residues, from the cysteine through the phenylalanine. Of the read, only the CDR3 DNA is kept; its 36 bases are in frame from base 1. Unmatched junction bases come to 4, with V trimmed by 6 bases and J by 6 bases. Each patient had bone marrow sampled at the time of active disease. Isolation of bone marrow mononuclear cells was performed by Ficoll-Hypaque density gradient centrifugation. Myeloma plasma cells were removed and CD138-negative cells were obtained by negative selection following labeling with CD138 magnetic microbeads on a MACS separator. Purity of the isolated cells was checked by flow cytometry on an Attune NxT using CD138 antibodies. Total RNA was extracted with TRIzol reagent and quantified with a NanoDrop spectrophotometer. Paired RNA-seq and IR-seq were performed on each patient's CD138-negative bone marrow sample.

The Immunoverse kit was used to build TCR libraries from about 430 ng RNA, with molecular barcoded adaptors covering alpha/delta and beta/gamma chains. The same RNA used for transcriptome sequencing was used for TCR library preparation. Sequencing of TCR libraries was carried out on an Illumina HiSeq 4000 with 2 x 150 cycles. The published analysis was carried out like this. With MiXCR, TCR reads were aligned to human V, D, J and C references and assembled into CDR3 clonotypes, with quality filtering and error correction included. Clonotype counts and gene usage diversity were analyzed with the tcR package in R. For inspection of raw mapping reads, RNA-seq reads were mapped by STAR aligner version 2.5.3a onto GRCh37 of the human genome. IR-seq fastq files were randomly downsampled with Seqtk 1.3 to test the effect of sequencing depth on detected clonotypes. TCRdb reprocessing: public reads trimmed at Q25 with fastp, clones called with MiXCR, in-frame beta chains kept. Entries that share a CDR3 protein sequence are merged under the most common genes and DNA. For this entry, the V and J calls and clone size follow TCRdb and not the study's own pipeline. The sample yields about 62,000 distinct CDR3 sequences; roughly 19% were counted once. The ten largest clones take up roughly 10% of the sample.

Many counts were recorded for this clonotype. Which antigen it targets is not known. It has no much larger one-base neighbor in the sample; base qualities were not kept. The sequenced sample was a population of CD138-negative cells sorted from bone marrow. According to the study, the label for this sample's cell subset or site signals: bone marrow mononuclear cells depleted of CD138+ plasma/myeloma cells by negative magnetic selection. The origin of this receptor is a donor aged 40 or older with multiple myeloma. The sequence links TRBV6-6 to TRBJ1-1; 7 bases in between match TRBD1. Here is the DNA: TGTGCCAGCAGCCGACAGGGACCTGAAGCTTTCTTT. The translation is CASSRQGPEAFF.